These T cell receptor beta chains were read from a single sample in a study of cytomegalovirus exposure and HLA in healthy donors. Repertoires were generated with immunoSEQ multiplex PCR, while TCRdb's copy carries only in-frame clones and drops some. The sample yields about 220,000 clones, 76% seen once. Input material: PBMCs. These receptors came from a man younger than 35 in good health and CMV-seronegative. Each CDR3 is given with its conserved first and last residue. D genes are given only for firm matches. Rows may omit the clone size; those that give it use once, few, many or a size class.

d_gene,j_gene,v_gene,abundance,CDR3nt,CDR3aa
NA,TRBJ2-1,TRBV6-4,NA,TGTGCCAGCCCACCTTTGCGAGAGACTCGGGAGTTCTTC,CASPPLRETREFF
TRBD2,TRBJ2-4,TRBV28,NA,TGTGCCAGCAGTTTATCGGGACTAGCGGGAGGACAGAACCTAGCCAAAAACATTCAGTACTTC,CASSLSGLAGGQNLAKNIQYF
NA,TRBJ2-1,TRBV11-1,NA,TGTGCCAGCAGCTTTTTACAGAGCGGCCAGCAGTTCTTC,CASSFLQSGQQFF
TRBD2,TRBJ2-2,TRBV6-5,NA,TGTGCCACCCTCAAGAGCGGGAGTGGAGTCGGGGAGCTGTTTTTT,CATLKSGSGVGELFF
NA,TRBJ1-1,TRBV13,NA,TGTGCCAGCAGCTTAGGGGGGCGGGGGACAAGGAACACTGAAGCTTTCTTT,CASSLGGRGTRNTEAFF
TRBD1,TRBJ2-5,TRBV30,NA,TGTGCCTGGAACTCTGGGGACAGGGGGGAGACCCAGTACTTC,CAWNSGDRGETQYF
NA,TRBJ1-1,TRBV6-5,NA,TGTGCCAGCAGTCCTACCAGGGGTGAAGCTTTCTTT,CASSPTRGEAFF
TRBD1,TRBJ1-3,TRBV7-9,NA,TGTGCCAGCAGCTTATCTTACAGGGGGCGCGAAAACACCATATATTTT,CASSLSYRGRENTIYF
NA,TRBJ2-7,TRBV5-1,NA,TGCGCCAGCAGCTTCCCAGGAAACGAGCAGTACTTC,CASSFPGNEQYF
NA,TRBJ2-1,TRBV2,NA,TGTGCCAGCAAGAGCTCCTACAATGAGCAGTTCTTC,CASKSSYNEQFF
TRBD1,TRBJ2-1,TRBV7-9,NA,TGTGCCAGCAGCTTTACAGGGGGCTCCTACAATGAGCAGTTCTTC,CASSFTGGSYNEQFF
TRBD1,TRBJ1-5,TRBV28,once,TGTGCCAGCAGTTCAACAGGGGGCGTTCAGCCCCAGCATTTT,CASSSTGGVQPQHF
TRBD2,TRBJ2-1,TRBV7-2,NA,TGTGCCAGCAGCTCAAGGGGCAGCATAGCGGGAGGGTCGTATGGTGAGCAGTTCTTC,CASSSRGSIAGGSYGEQFF
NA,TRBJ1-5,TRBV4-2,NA,TGTGCCAGCAGCCACAGGGGAACGCCCCAGCATTTT,CASSHRGTPQHF
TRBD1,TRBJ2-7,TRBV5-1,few,TGCGCCAGCAGCCCCCAGGACAGGGGAGTTTTCGAGCAGTACTTC,CASSPQDRGVFEQYF
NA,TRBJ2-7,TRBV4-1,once,TGCGCCAGCAGCCCCGAGGTTAGCGCAGACTACGAGCAGTACTTC,CASSPEVSADYEQYF
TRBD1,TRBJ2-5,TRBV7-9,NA,TGTGCCAGCAGCCAAACCCCCAGGGGGAGAGAGACCCAGTACTTC,CASSQTPRGRETQYF
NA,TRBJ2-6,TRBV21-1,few,NA,CASSKGEDRVGSGANVLTF
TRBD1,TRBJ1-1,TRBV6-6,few,TGTGCCAGCAGTACCCGACAGGGCGTGGTGGGTGAAGCTTTCTTT,CASSTRQGVVGEAFF
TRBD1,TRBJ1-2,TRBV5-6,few,TGTGCCAGCAGCGGGGACAGGCGGATTATTAACTATGGCTACACCTTC,CASSGDRRIINYGYTF
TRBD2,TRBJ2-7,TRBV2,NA,TGTGCCAGCACCTGGACTAGCGGGAGTTCCTACGAGCAGTACTTC,CASTWTSGSSYEQYF
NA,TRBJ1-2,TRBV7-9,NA,TGTGCCAGCAGCTTAGATGGACAGCTCACTAACTATGGCTACACCTTC,CASSLDGQLTNYGYTF
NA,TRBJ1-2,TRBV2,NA,TGTGCCAGCAGTCCGGGACACCCTAACTATGGCTACACCTTC,CASSPGHPNYGYTF
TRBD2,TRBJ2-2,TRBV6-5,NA,TGTGCCAGCAGCCGTAGCGGGGGGAACACCGGGGAGCTGTTTTTT,CASSRSGGNTGELFF
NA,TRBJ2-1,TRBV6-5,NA,TGTGCCAGCAGTCCGGACTATTACAATGAGCAGTTCTTC,CASSPDYYNEQFF
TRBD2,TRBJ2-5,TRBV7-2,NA,TGTGCCAGCGGAGACATCGGGACTAGCGGAGAGACCCAGTACTTC,CASGDIGTSGETQYF
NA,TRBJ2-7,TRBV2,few,TGTGCCAGCAGTGAAGGGGACTCTAGGGAGCAGTACTTC,CASSEGDSREQYF